The 9 T cell receptor beta chains below all came from one sample that was sequenced in a study of T cell repertoires in cytomegalovirus infection. TCRdb re-derived calls from the reads in MiXCR, one entry per CDR3 protein. The sample contains some 450,000 distinct CDR3 sequences, roughly 30% of which appear only once. Sequenced material: PBMCs. The receptors come from a human donor in good health (CMV status not recorded). Some clones in this sample may be carry-over from other donors' samples.

This clonotype was counted between two and nine times. The CDR3 DNA reads TGCGCCAGCGCTTTGCAGGGGGCCTACAATGAGCAGTTCTTC. Its translation is CASALQGAYNEQFF. The rearrangement links TRBV5-1 to TRBJ2-1, with 7 nucleotides matching TRBD1. This CDR3 is 14 amino acids long. Germline V lookup: CDR1 SGHRS, CDR2 YFSETQ. Trimming took 7 bases from V and 2 from J; bases not matched to a gene: 6.

This clonotype has a single count. The V call is TRBV11-2, the J call TRBJ1-1; D gene unclear. The CDR3 loop spans 14 amino acids. The germline V gene encodes CDR1 SGHAT and CDR2 FQNNGV. V lost 5 bases to trimming and J lost 1 base, with 11 bases between them. The CDR3 region is CASSRVGQNTEAFF. The CDR3 nucleotides read TGTGCCAGCAGCCGAGTAGGTCAGAACACTGAAGCTTTCTTT.

With respect to this clonotype: The conserved phenylalanine or tryptophan is not found at the CDR3 terminus, so this likely reflects a read error. The chain recombines TRBV4-1 with TRBJ1-2, with D maybe TRBD1 (6 bases). Germline V CDR1 and CDR2: MGHRA, YSYEKL. Trimming stripped 1 base from V and 6 bases from J, with 18 bases between. This CDR3 spans 16 amino acids. CDR3 sequence reads: CASSQAQGLGVDGYTL. DNA for the CDR3: TGCGCCAGCAGCCAAGCACAGGGCCTGGGGGTAGATGGCTACACCTTA.

This chain uses TRBV5-5 with TRBJ2-1; no reliable D call. Deletions cut 4 bases from V and 9 bases from J, with 14 bases between. Germline-derived CDR1 and CDR2 are SGHKS and YYEKEE (reference sequence). CDR3 size: 13 residues. CDR3 amino acids: CASSLSDLGEQFF. The DNA for the CDR3 is TGTGCCAGCAGCCTCTCCGATTTGGGTGAGCAGTTCTTC.

This clonotype was found a few times. V and J are TRBV5-1 and TRBJ1-5; D unclear. From germline, CDR1 is SGHRS and CDR2 YFSETQ. Trimming removed 0 bases from V and 0 bases from J, with 10 bases in between. This CDR3 is built from 16 residues. As DNA, the CDR3 is TGCGCCAGCAGCTTGGGGCAGCAATATAGCAATCAGCCCCAGCATTTT. Translated, it gives CASSLGQQYSNQPQHF.

The genes are TRBV19 and TRBJ1-1, with D possibly TRBD1 on 6 matching bases. The V gene's germline CDR1 is LNHDA and CDR2 SQIVND (reference sequence). Trimming cost V 5 bases and J 6 bases, with 16 bases left between them. This CDR3 is built from 14 residues. The CDR3 DNA is TGTGCCAGTAGTTTACAGGGCCCGGGGGCTGAAGCTTTCTTT. Translation: CASSLQGPGAEAFF.

This clonotype occurred a few times. V gene TRBV12-3 or TRBV12-4 combines with J gene TRBJ1-2; D is unclear. The CDR3 length is 14 residues. The ends were cut back, 5 bases at V and 4 bases at J, with 14 bases in the middle. CDR3 in DNA: TGTGCCAGCAGTGTTGTGGGCGGAGCCTATGGCTACACCTTC. Protein sequence: CASSVVGGAYGYTF.

The chain links TRBV5-4 to TRBJ1-2; a weak D match, TRBD1 (6 bases). The V end was cut by 4 bases, the J end by 8 bases, with 24 bases between. In germline, CDR1 is SGHNT, CDR2 YYREEE (reference sequence). The CDR3 is 16 amino acids. The CDR3 DNA follows: TGTGCCAGCAGCCCAATGACCGGGACACCGGGGGAAGGCTACACCTTC. It is translated as CASSPMTGTPGEGYTF.

The chain couples TRBV7-3 to TRBJ2-2; D uncertain. The CDR3 has 12 residues. V was trimmed by 4 bases and J by 7 bases, leaving 7 bases between them. Germline CDR1 reads SGHTA; CDR2 reads FQGTGA. The CDR3 nucleotides are TGTGCCAGCAGCTATTACGGCGGGGAGCTGTTTTTT. Its protein is CASSYYGGELFF.